A selection of T cell receptor beta chains follows, all from one sample in a study of blood T cell repertoires in COVID-19. Assay: immunoSEQ multiplex PCR; the TCRdb copy retains only in-frame clones and omits some. Of 300,000 to 350,000 clones in the sample, 80% to 90% were seen once. Sequencing input: peripheral blood. Receptor source: a woman aged 50 to 60 with COVID-19, enrolled during active disease. The CDR3 runs from the conserved cysteine through the conserved F or W. D genes are given only for firm matches. Size tells how often a clone was seen (once, few, many) or the class of an expanded clone, and some rows leave it out.

clone_size	v_call	d_call	j_call	cdr3_nt	cdr3_aa
.	TRBV19	.	TRBJ2-5	TGTGCCAGTAGTATTCGGGGCCAAGAGACCCAGTACTTC	CASSIRGQETQYF
.	TRBV5-1	TRBD2	TRBJ2-5	TGCGCCAGCACCCCCGCGGGAGTCTCGGCAGAGACCCAGTACTTC	CASTPAGVSAETQYF
.	TRBV19	.	TRBJ1-6	TGTGCCAGTCGGGTATCAGGGGCAGATTCACCCCTCCACTTT	CASRVSGADSPLHF
.	TRBV19	.	TRBJ1-1	TGTGCCAGTAGTCAACGACAGACTGAAGCTTTCTTT	CASSQRQTEAFF
.	TRBV21-1	.	TRBJ1-1	TGTGCCAGCAGGCAGGACAGGACGGGTAAAAAGGGCACTGAAGCTTTCTTT	CASRQDRTGKKGTEAFF
.	TRBV24-1	.	TRBJ2-7	TGTGCCACCGTAGATCAGGACCCAGGGCATCACGAGCAGTACTTC	CATVDQDPGHHEQYF
.	TRBV19	TRBD1	TRBJ2-2	TGTGCCAGTAGGGGCTTTTACAGGGGGACAATCGCGAACACCGGGGAGCTGTTTTTT	CASRGFYRGTIANTGELFF
.	TRBV10-1	.	TRBJ2-7	TGCGCCAGCACTACAGGGCACGAGCAGTACTTC	CASTTGHEQYF
.	TRBV27	TRBD1	TRBJ2-1	TGTGCCAGCAGTTCCGGGACGCAGGGGGATGAGCAGTTCTTC	CASSSGTQGDEQFF
.	TRBV11-2	TRBD1	TRBJ1-2	TGTGCCAGCAGCCCGGGGGACAGTCGCGACTATGGCTACACCTTC	CASSPGDSRDYGYTF
.	TRBV18	TRBD1	TRBJ1-2	TGTGCCAGCTCACCCCAGACAGGGGACTATGGCTACACCTTC	CASSPQTGDYGYTF
.	TRBV7-9	.	TRBJ2-5	TGTGCCAGCAATGGGAAGGCGGGTCAAGAGACCCAGTACTTC	CASNGKAGQETQYF
.	TRBV27	.	TRBJ2-2	TGTGCCAGCAGTTTATTGGGGGCAAACACCGGGGAGCTGTTTTTT	CASSLLGANTGELFF
.	TRBV4-1	TRBD2	TRBJ2-7	TGCGCCAGCAGCCAAGAACCCCTAGCGGGCAGGGGCTACCCCTACGAGCAGTACTTC	CASSQEPLAGRGYPYEQYF
.	TRBV30	TRBD1	TRBJ1-4	TGTGCCTGGGTAGATAGGGGGCGCACTAATGAAAAACTGTTTTTT	CAWVDRGRTNEKLFF
few	TRBV5-4	.	TRBJ1-2	TGTGCCAGCAGCTTGGCCGGCGGCCGCCACTATGGCTACACCTTC	CASSLAGGRHYGYTF
.	TRBV19	TRBD1	TRBJ1-2	TGTGCCAGTAGAGGGGACAGCCCGAGAGGTGGCTACACCTTC	CASRGDSPRGGYTF
.	TRBV12-5	TRBD1	TRBJ2-2	TGTGCTAGTGGTCCCGGACAGGGGCGTGGCGGGGAGCTGTTTTTT	CASGPGQGRGGELFF
.	TRBV4-3	TRBD1	TRBJ1-6	TGCGCCAGCAGCCAAGGGACAGGATATAATTCACCCCTCCACTTT	CASSQGTGYNSPLHF
.	TRBV11-1	TRBD1	TRBJ1-1	TGTGCCAGCAGCTTAGCAGGACAGGGAGGTGAAGCTTTCTTT	CASSLAGQGGEAFF
.	TRBV23-1	TRBD1	TRBJ2-2	TGCGCCAGCAGTCAATCATCGGGGACAGGGATGTACACCGGGGAGCTGTTTTTT	CASSQSSGTGMYTGELFF
.	TRBV18	.	TRBJ2-3	TGTGCCAGCTCTCTAAGCGGGCCTAGCACAGATACGCAGTATTTT	CASSLSGPSTDTQYF
.	TRBV3-1/TRBV3-2	.	TRBJ2-1	TGTGCCAGCAGCCAAGATGTCGGTGAGCAGTTCTTC	CASSQDVGEQFF
.	TRBV19	.	TRBJ1-1	TGTGCCAGTAGTACCGAACCCTGGGCAGGGAACACTGAAGCTTTCTTT	CASSTEPWAGNTEAFF
.	TRBV25-1	.	TRBJ1-1	TGTGCCAGCAGTGAGGCAGGGGCAAAGGGATTGGAAGCTTTCTTT	CASSEAGAKGLEAFF
.	TRBV25-1	TRBD2	TRBJ2-1	TGTGCCAGCAGTGACACTAGCGGGAGGGCCTTCAATGAGCAGTTCTTC	CASSDTSGRAFNEQFF
.	TRBV6-5	.	TRBJ2-1	TGTGCCAGCAGTTCTATTCGGCAGGGCTACAATGAGCAGTTCTTC	CASSSIRQGYNEQFF
.	TRBV9	TRBD2	TRBJ2-3	TGTGCCAGCAGCGTAGAGGGACTAGCGGGAGGTACAGATACGCAGTATTTT	CASSVEGLAGGTDTQYF
.	TRBV30	.	TRBJ1-1	TGTGCCTGGAGTAACAGAAACACTGAAGCTTTCTTT	CAWSNRNTEAFF
.	TRBV5-6	.	TRBJ1-2	TGTGCCAGCAGCTTGGTTGGGGGGGCGCGTGGCTACACCTTC	CASSLVGGARGYTF
.	TRBV5-4	.	TRBJ2-5	TGTGCCAGCAGCTATCCACAAGAGACCCAGTACTTC	CASSYPQETQYF
.	TRBV18	TRBD2	TRBJ2-3	TGTGCCAGCTCACCACTTGGTGTTCTGCGGGAGGTTGTTTTCGCAGATACGCAGTATTTT	CASSPLGVLREVVFADTQYF
.	TRBV10-3	.	TRBJ1-1	TGTGCCATAGGGGAGGGGAACACTGAAGCTTTCTTT	CAIGEGNTEAFF
once	TRBV4-1	TRBD2	TRBJ2-7	TGCGCCAGCAGCCAGTCCGGGCGGGGGTACTCATACGAGCAGTACTTC	CASSQSGRGYSYEQYF
.	TRBV27	.	TRBJ2-7	TGTGCCAGCCGGAGTTCCCTATCCTACGAGCAGTACTTC	CASRSSLSYEQYF
.	TRBV2	TRBD1	TRBJ1-5	TGTGCCAGCAGGCGACAGGGGGCTGGCAATCAGCCCCAGCATTTT	CASRRQGAGNQPQHF
.	TRBV5-1	TRBD1	TRBJ2-7	TGCGCCAGCAGCCCGGACAGGTACGAGCAGTACTTC	CASSPDRYEQYF
.	TRBV5-4	.	TRBJ2-3	TGTGCCAGCAGCTTATGGACACCTCGTTCTAGCACAGATACGCAGTATTTT	CASSLWTPRSSTDTQYF
.	TRBV6-1	TRBD1	TRBJ2-2	TGTGCCATTGCCCCAGGGGGCTTGGGCACCGGGGAGCTGTTTTTT	CAIAPGGLGTGELFF
.	TRBV30	TRBD2	TRBJ2-5	TGTGCCTGGAGTGGAATAGCGGGGTGGGGAGAGACCCAGTACTTC	CAWSGIAGWGETQYF
.	TRBV5-4	.	TRBJ2-6	TGTGCCAGCAGCTTGGCCCCGGGTGGGGCCAACGTCCTGACTTTC	CASSLAPGGANVLTF
.	TRBV5-1	.	TRBJ1-1	TGCGCCAGCAGTACAACAGGGAGGGGAACTGAAGCTTTCTTT	CASSTTGRGTEAFF
.	TRBV19	TRBD1	TRBJ2-7	TGTGCCAGTAGTGAACAGGGGCTCTCGGGGCAGTACTTC	CASSEQGLSGQYF
.	TRBV5-1	TRBD1	TRBJ2-7	TGCGCCAGCAGTCCTACTCCGGGACAGAGCTCCTACGAGCAGTACTTC	CASSPTPGQSSYEQYF
.	TRBV5-1	TRBD2	TRBJ2-7	TGCGCCAGCAACCTAGCGGGAGTTGGTCAATACGAGCAGTACTTC	CASNLAGVGQYEQYF
.	TRBV18	.	TRBJ2-7	TGTGCCAGCTCACCACCGGGCTTACCCTACGAGCAGTACTTC	CASSPPGLPYEQYF
.	TRBV5-1	TRBD2	TRBJ2-3	TGCGCCAGCAGACCTAGGACTAGCGGGATCACAGATACGCAGTATTTT	CASRPRTSGITDTQYF
.	TRBV27	TRBD2	TRBJ2-7	TGTGCCAGCAGTTTATCTCTAGCGGACAATTTATACGAGCAGTACTTC	CASSLSLADNLYEQYF
.	TRBV7-9	TRBD1	TRBJ1-2	TGTGCCAGCAGCCGTCAGACAGGGGGCTCAGATGGCTACACCTTC	CASSRQTGGSDGYTF
.	TRBV5-1	.	TRBJ1-1	TGCGCCAGCAGCTTTGGAGGTGACACTGAAGCTTTCTTT	CASSFGGDTEAFF
.	TRBV21-1	.	TRBJ2-2	TGTGCTTACAGGGTCGGCCGGTTTTGCGGGGAGCTGTTTTTT	CAYRVGRFCGELFF
.	TRBV7-9	TRBD1	TRBJ1-6	TGTGCCAGCGGCCAAACAGGGGATAATTCACCCCTCCACTTT	CASGQTGDNSPLHF
.	TRBV9	.	TRBJ2-3	TGTGCCAGCAGCGTAGGCAGGGATTTGACAGATACGCAGTATTTT	CASSVGRDLTDTQYF
.	TRBV29-1	TRBD1	TRBJ1-1	TGCAGCGTTGGAACAGGGGAGACTGAAGCTTTCTTT	CSVGTGETEAFF
.	TRBV27	TRBD1	TRBJ2-7	TGTGCCAGCAGTCCGCGGACAGGTACCTACGAGCAGTACTTC	CASSPRTGTYEQYF
.	TRBV6-5	.	TRBJ2-5	TGTGCCAGCATCCGGGAACCGGGGGAGACCCAGTACTTC	CASIREPGETQYF
.	TRBV11-2	.	TRBJ2-5	TGTGCCAGCAGCTTAGGGGCATATAAAGAGACCCAGTACTTC	CASSLGAYKETQYF
.	TRBV28	.	TRBJ2-1	TGTGCCAGCACCGCGGGTTCCTACAATGAGCAGTTCTTC	CASTAGSYNEQFF
.	TRBV2	.	TRBJ1-1	TGTGCCAGCAGTGCCTCTACGGGCACTGAAGCTTTCTTT	CASSASTGTEAFF